Sequencing of this TCR beta chain was carried out in a study of T cells in Graves' hyperthyroidism and ophthalmopathy. V lost 4 bases to trimming and J lost 0 bases, with 13 bases between them. The germline V gene encodes CDR1 DFQATT and CDR2 SNEGSKA (reference sequence). CDR3 length equals 15 residues. Researchers took RNA transcripts and amplified the TCR beta CDR3 regions from them. The TCR CDR3 first-round RT-PCR relied on the HTBI primer set. TCRdb used MiXCR to reprocess the multiplex PCR reads, holding one entry per CDR3 protein. This table has over 500,000 distinct CDR3 sequences, 17% appearing once. Findings and caveats of the study: Blood also held most thyroid clonotypes expanded beyond 0.001.

As concerns this clonotype: As yet, its antigen is unknown.

The sequence came from a woman under 30 with Graves' ophthalmopathy. The rearrangement uses TRBV20-1 and TRBJ1-5, with D maybe TRBD1 (6 bases). Source material: blood. The CDR3 loop reads CSATPDSYSNQPQHF. The DNA for the CDR3 is TGCAGTGCTACCCCGGACAGTTATAGCAATCAGCCCCAGCATTTT.